What follows are 23 T cell receptor beta chains derived from one specimen sequenced in a study of blood T cell repertoires in COVID-19. The table came from immunoSEQ multiplex PCR; TCRdb's copy has only in-frame clones and leaves some out. The sample yields about 110,000 clones, roughly 80% seen once. Sample: peripheral blood. The source of these receptors is a woman aged 40 to 50 with acute or convalescent COVID-19.

The J gene is TRBJ1-2, the V gene TRBV7-9; 10 bases line up with TRBD1. CDR1 is SEHNR and CDR2 is FQNEAQ in the germline V gene (reference sequence). V trimming: 5 bases; J trimming: 8 bases; junction bases outside the gene matches: 5. CDR3 length: 13 amino acids. The CDR3 here is CASSTGTGDGYTF. As DNA, the CDR3 is TGTGCCAGCAGCACGGGGACAGGGGACGGCTACACCTTC.

Only a few counts were recorded for this clone. This chain links TRBV4-3 with TRBJ2-1; TRBD2 agrees at 9 bases. Per germline, CDR1 LGHNA and CDR2 YSLEER. Trimming took 0 bases from V and 11 from J; bases not matched to a gene: 2. CDR3 length: 13 amino acids. The chain's CDR3 is CASSQEGLAQQFF. DNA for the CDR3: TGCGCCAGCAGCCAAGAGGGACTAGCCCAGCAGTTCTTC.

This chain joins TRBV19 and TRBJ1-1; 8 positions match TRBD1. Trimming at V came to 8 bases and at J to 8 bases, leaving 13 bases not matched to a gene. From germline, CDR1 is LNHDA and CDR2 SQIVND (reference sequence). This CDR3 spans 14 amino acids. CDR3 in amino acids: CASSNVDRGGEAFF. CDR3 coding DNA: TGTGCCAGTTCAAACGTAGACAGGGGCGGAGAAGCTTTCTTT.

V and J are TRBV30 and TRBJ1-5; 8 positions match TRBD1. This CDR3 has 15 residues. Germline V gene lookup returns CDR1 GTSNPN and CDR2 SVGIG (reference sequence). The V gene end was trimmed by 3 bases and the J gene end by 2 bases; junction bases not matched to a gene: 6. DNA of the CDR3: TGTGCCTGGAGCAGGGGGCTTCTTGGCAATCAGCCCCAGCATTTT. Residues: CAWSRGLLGNQPQHF.

The chain employs TRBV5-1 and TRBJ2-1; 10 bases are shared with TRBD2. Per germline, CDR1 SGHRS and CDR2 YFSETQ. The CDR3 runs 16 residues. Trimming at V came to 4 bases and at J to 3 bases, leaving 7 bases not matched to a gene. CDR3: CASSLRSGGVYNEQFF. CDR3 bases: TGCGCCAGCAGCCTTCGGAGCGGGGGGGTCTACAATGAGCAGTTCTTC.

The chain joins TRBV9 to TRBJ2-1; TRBD2 matches at 9 bases. V trimming: 3 bases; J trimming: 6 bases; junction bases outside the gene matches: 4. The V gene's germline CDR1 is SGDLS and CDR2 YYNGEE. The CDR3 spans 14 residues. The CDR3 DNA is TGTGCCAGCAGCGCGGCGGGGGGGCTCAATGAGCAGTTCTTC. Residues: CASSAAGGLNEQFF.

The chain couples TRBV7-2 to TRBJ2-2; 7 bases fit TRBD1. CDR1 is SGHTA, CDR2 FQGNSA, per germline. V shed 3 bases, J shed 4 bases, and the junction held 5 bases outside the gene matches. This CDR3 spans 15 amino acids. The CDR3 is CASSFRQGGTGELFF. Written as DNA, the CDR3 is TGTGCCAGCAGCTTCCGACAGGGCGGCACCGGGGAGCTGTTTTTT.

The rearrangement joins TRBV30 to TRBJ2-7; 9 bases match TRBD1. The V gene's germline CDR1 is GTSNPN and CDR2 SVGIG (reference sequence). Trimming removed 1 base from V and 3 bases from J; junction bases left unmatched: 7. This CDR3 comprises 15 residues. CDR3 nucleotide sequence: TGTGCCTGGAGTGCCCCGGGACAGGGTCTCTACGAGCAGTACTTC. Protein product: CAWSAPGQGLYEQYF.

This rearrangement joins TRBV29-1 to TRBJ1-4; 9 bases are shared with TRBD1. Germline CDR1 SQVTM, CDR2 ANQGSEA. V dropped 7 bases and J dropped 7; count of bases not matched to a gene: 7. This CDR3 is built from 13 residues. CDR3 protein: CSAAPGQGEKLFF. The CDR3 coding sequence is TGCAGCGCCGCACCGGGACAGGGTGAAAAACTGTTTTTT.

This chain uses TRBV5-1 with TRBJ1-1; a possible D gene is TRBD1 (5 bases). The CDR3 consists of 14 residues. Germline CDR1 and CDR2: SGHRS and YFSETQ. Trimming stripped 1 base from V and 4 bases from J, with 11 bases between. The CDR3 DNA reads TGCGCCAGCAGCTTGACAGGACGGGCCACTGAAGCTTTCTTT. Translating it yields CASSLTGRATEAFF.

This clone has more than one count but fewer than ten. This rearrangement joins TRBV30 to TRBJ1-2; 8 bases are shared with TRBD1. J gave up 7 bases and V 4 bases, and 5 bases lay outside the gene matches. The CDR3 runs 12 residues. Germline assignment: CDR1 GTSNPN and CDR2 SVGIG (reference sequence). The CDR3 loop reads CAWTRGRSGYTF. CDR3 nucleotide sequence: TGTGCCTGGACCAGGGGGCGGTCTGGCTACACCTTC.

The chain uses TRBV7-8 and TRBJ2-1; TRBD2 is a possible D gene (6 bases). Deletions cut 3 bases from V and 4 bases from J, with 13 bases between. The CDR3 runs 15 residues. Germline V gene lookup returns CDR1 SGHVS and CDR2 FQNEAQ. The CDR3: CASSLAGTLYNEQFF. Here the CDR3 DNA reads TGTGCCAGCAGCTTGGCCGGGACTCTTTACAATGAGCAGTTCTTC.

This chain uses TRBV9 with TRBJ2-3; 7 bases are a match to TRBD2. The CDR3 has 13 residues. Trimming at V came to 0 bases and at J to 6 bases, leaving 1 base not matched to a gene. Germline V gene sequence: CDR1 SGDLS, CDR2 YYNGEE. The CDR3 spells CASSVGGGDTQYF. In DNA, the CDR3 is TGTGCCAGCAGCGTAGGGGGAGGGGATACGCAGTATTTT.

The genes are TRBV9 and TRBJ2-7; perhaps TRBD1 as D (5 bases). The CDR3 length is 14 residues. The germline gives CDR1 SGDLS, CDR2 YYNGEE. The V end was cut by 0 bases, the J end by 5 bases, with 12 bases between. Here the CDR3 DNA reads TGTGCCAGCAGCGTAGGGACAAGGGGCAACGAGCAGTACTTC. Translation: CASSVGTRGNEQYF.

This chain links TRBV4-1 with TRBJ2-7; TRBD1 might be the D (7 bases). V was cut by 4 bases and J by 1 base, with 20 bases left in between. Germline V lookup: CDR1 MGHRA, CDR2 YSYEKL. This CDR3 contains 17 residues. CDR3 loop: CASSLKARDRGSYEQYF. CDR3 in DNA: TGCGCCAGCAGCCTAAAAGCGCGGGACAGAGGATCCTACGAGCAGTACTTC.

The V and J genes are TRBV6-5 and TRBJ1-1, with D unresolved. Germline V lookup: CDR1 MNHEY, CDR2 SVGAGI. V was cut by 5 bases and J by 1 base, with 8 bases left in between. This CDR3 has 13 amino acids. The chain's CDR3 is CASSRAGNTEAFF. The CDR3 DNA reads TGTGCCAGCAGTCGCGCAGGGAACACTGAAGCTTTCTTT.

The gene calls are TRBV7-9 and TRBJ2-5; TRBD2 agrees at 11 bases. After removal of 5 bases from V and 4 bases from J, the junction contained 6 bases not matched to a gene. This CDR3 has 15 residues. CDR1 and CDR2 from the germline V gene are SEHNR and FQNEAQ (reference sequence). CDR3 sequence reads: CASSLSGGALETQYF. The CDR3 nucleotides are TGTGCCAGCAGCCTTAGCGGGGGGGCCCTAGAGACCCAGTACTTC.

The chain has TRBV4-1 and TRBJ1-5; D uncertain. The germline CDR1 and CDR2 sequences are MGHRA and YSYEKL. Trimming stripped 3 bases from V and 5 bases from J, with 8 bases between. The CDR3 runs to 13 residues. The CDR3 sequence is CASSHSPYQPQHF. The CDR3 region has the DNA TGCGCCAGCAGCCACTCCCCGTATCAGCCCCAGCATTTT.

This clone was detected a few times. This chain connects TRBV5-1 to TRBJ2-3; TRBD1 matches 7 bases. This CDR3 spans 13 amino acids. The germline V gene has CDR1 SGHRS and CDR2 YFSETQ. The junction had 8 bases not matched to a gene; V was cut back by 5 bases and J by 8 bases. This chain's CDR3 is CASRETGLGTQYF. The DNA for the CDR3 is TGCGCCAGCAGGGAGACAGGGTTAGGTACGCAGTATTTT.

The chain employs TRBV5-1 and TRBJ2-1, with D perhaps TRBD1 (5 bases). CDR1 and CDR2 from the germline V gene are SGHRS and YFSETQ. This CDR3 comprises 14 residues. Trimming stripped 2 bases from V and 4 bases from J, with 10 bases between. The CDR3 sequence: CASSLSQGYNEQFF. The DNA for the CDR3 is TGCGCCAGCAGCTTATCTCAGGGTTACAATGAGCAGTTCTTC.

The rearrangement joins TRBV27 to TRBJ1-5, with 10 bases lining up with TRBD1. This CDR3 contains 14 residues. J gave up 7 bases and V 5 bases, and 5 bases lay outside the gene matches. Germline-derived CDR1 and CDR2 are MNHEY and SMNVEV (reference sequence). The CDR3, as DNA: TGTGCCAGCAGTCCCGGACAGGGGGAACAGCCCCAGCATTTT. Residues: CASSPGQGEQPQHF.

V usage is TRBV18 and J usage is TRBJ1-2, with 7 bases fitting TRBD1. The CDR3 has 13 residues. Losses at the gene ends were 4 bases for V and 8 bases for J; bases not matched to a gene: 7. Germline V gene data show CDR1 as KGHSH and CDR2 as LQKENI. CDR3 DNA: TGTGCCAGCTCACTTAACAGGGGAGAGGGCTACACCTTC. Encoded protein: CASSLNRGEGYTF.

The V gene is TRBV6-6, the J gene TRBJ1-2, with 10 bases lining up with TRBD1. Germline loops: CDR1 MNHNY, CDR2 SVGAGI (reference sequence). CDR3 length: 14 amino acids. The trim removed 1 base at V and 8 bases at J, leaving 4 bases unmatched. The CDR3 nucleotides read TGTGCCAGCAGTTACTTGACAGGGGGCAGAGGCTACACCTTC. Protein: CASSYLTGGRGYTF.